Listed below are T cell receptor beta chains from one sample, sequenced in a study of T-cell reconstitution after alpha-beta-depleted transplantation in children. TCRdb re-called the PCR reads through MiXCR, storing one row per CDR3 protein. This sample has about 830,000 distinct CDR3 sequences, with less than 20% found just once. The sequencing used PBMCs, mostly from graft donor cells, collected 360 days after TCRalphabeta/CD19-depleted stem cell transplant. The receptors were sampled from a male patient aged 10 to 17 who had a stem cell transplant for acute lymphoblastic leukemia, so the T cells may come from the graft donor. The CDR3 runs from the conserved cysteine through the conserved F or W. The D gene is left open where the match is weak. A clone size is listed for some rows: how often the clone was seen (once, few, many), or a class if it is expanded.

j_gene: TRBJ2-6; v_gene: TRBV29-1; d_gene: TRBD1; abundance: .; CDR3nt: TGCAGCGCTGGGACAGGATTTTCCTCTGGGGCCAACGTCCTGACTTTC; CDR3aa: CSAGTGFSSGANVLTF
j_gene: TRBJ2-1; v_gene: TRBV14; d_gene: .; abundance: .; CDR3nt: TGTGCCAGCAGCCAAGTGAAGTTGGTGGGGTGGTACAATGAGCAGTTCTTC; CDR3aa: CASSQVKLVGWYNEQFF
j_gene: TRBJ2-2; v_gene: TRBV15; d_gene: TRBD1; abundance: once; CDR3nt: TGTGCCACCAGCAGATTCCGGACAGGGGCGTCCGGGGAGCTGTTTTTT; CDR3aa: CATSRFRTGASGELFF
j_gene: TRBJ2-1; v_gene: TRBV5-1; d_gene: TRBD1; abundance: .; CDR3nt: TGCGCCAGCAGCCCAGGGACAGGGACGATAGACTACAATGAGCAGTTCTTC; CDR3aa: CASSPGTGTIDYNEQFF
j_gene: TRBJ2-1; v_gene: TRBV20-1; d_gene: TRBD2; abundance: .; CDR3nt: TGCAGGGCCCAGGCCGGGACAGGGGACCTAGCGGGAGGGCCCAGTGAGCAGTTCTTC; CDR3aa: CRAQAGTGDLAGGPSEQFF
j_gene: TRBJ2-5; v_gene: TRBV11-2; d_gene: TRBD1; abundance: few; CDR3nt: TGTGCCAGCAGCCTCCGGGACAGGGGTGCGGAGACCCAGTACTTC; CDR3aa: CASSLRDRGAETQYF
j_gene: TRBJ2-3; v_gene: TRBV5-5; d_gene: TRBD2; abundance: many; CDR3nt: TGTGCCAGCAGCTCACGGACTAGCGCGGATACGCAGTATTTT; CDR3aa: CASSSRTSADTQYF
j_gene: TRBJ2-5; v_gene: TRBV5-6; d_gene: .; abundance: once; CDR3nt: TGTGCCAGCAGCTTGGATCCGGGGGTTCAAGAGACCCAGTACTTC; CDR3aa: CASSLDPGVQETQYF
j_gene: TRBJ2-3; v_gene: TRBV3-1; d_gene: .; abundance: few; CDR3nt: TGTGCCAGCAGCCACCCGAAGGAACTACTCACAGATACGCAGTATTTT; CDR3aa: CASSHPKELLTDTQYF
j_gene: TRBJ2-5; v_gene: TRBV4-1; d_gene: TRBD1; abundance: many; CDR3nt: TGCGCCAGCAGCCAAGTAGCGGACAGGGAACAAGAGACCCAGTACTTC; CDR3aa: CASSQVADREQETQYF
j_gene: TRBJ2-3; v_gene: TRBV9; d_gene: TRBD1; abundance: .; CDR3nt: TGTGCCAGCAGCGTGGGACAGGGGTTCACAGATACGCAGTATTTT; CDR3aa: CASSVGQGFTDTQYF
j_gene: TRBJ2-7; v_gene: TRBV6-5; d_gene: TRBD1; abundance: few; CDR3nt: TGTGCCAGCAGTTACTCGGACAGGGGGGGGGACGAGCAGTACTTC; CDR3aa: CASSYSDRGGDEQYF
j_gene: TRBJ2-5; v_gene: TRBV4-1; d_gene: .; abundance: .; CDR3nt: TGCGCCATCACCGAAGGTCTAACTCTGGGAGAGACCCAGTACTTC; CDR3aa: CAITEGLTLGETQYF
j_gene: TRBJ2-4; v_gene: TRBV29-1; d_gene: .; abundance: few; CDR3nt: TGCAGCGTTCTACAGGGAAACATTCAGTACTTC; CDR3aa: CSVLQGNIQYF
j_gene: TRBJ2-5; v_gene: TRBV11-1; d_gene: TRBD2; abundance: many; CDR3nt: TGTGCCAGCAGCTTAACTAGCGGAATCGAGACCCAGTACTTC; CDR3aa: CASSLTSGIETQYF
j_gene: TRBJ2-1; v_gene: TRBV28; d_gene: .; abundance: .; CDR3nt: TGTGCCAGCAGTTTTCGGTCCCAGGTGGCGGGCTATGAGCAGTTCTTC; CDR3aa: CASSFRSQVAGYEQFF
j_gene: TRBJ2-4; v_gene: TRBV5-1; d_gene: .; abundance: .; CDR3nt: TGCGCCAGCAGCAATCTCGGATGGGACATTCAGTACTTC; CDR3aa: CASSNLGWDIQYF
j_gene: TRBJ2-7; v_gene: TRBV12-3/TRBV12-4; d_gene: .; abundance: many; CDR3nt: TGTGCCAGCAGTTTAAAGTTGGCAGGCTACGAGCAGTACTTC; CDR3aa: CASSLKLAGYEQYF
j_gene: TRBJ2-3; v_gene: TRBV7-2; d_gene: .; abundance: .; CDR3nt: TGTGCCAGCAGCTTTATGGGAAGGGGTCTCACAGATACGCAGTATTTT; CDR3aa: CASSFMGRGLTDTQYF
j_gene: TRBJ1-2; v_gene: TRBV7-9; d_gene: TRBD1; abundance: few; CDR3nt: TGTGCCAGCAGCTTAGCACAGGGGAGGGGTGGCTACACCTTC; CDR3aa: CASSLAQGRGGYTF
j_gene: TRBJ2-7; v_gene: TRBV20-1; d_gene: .; abundance: .; CDR3nt: TGCAGTGCTAGAGATCGGGTATCGGGGGCCTACGAGCAGTACTTC; CDR3aa: CSARDRVSGAYEQYF
j_gene: TRBJ1-1; v_gene: TRBV5-1; d_gene: .; abundance: many; CDR3nt: TGCGCCAGCAGCCTGCAGGGATCGACGAACACTGAAGCTTTCTTT; CDR3aa: CASSLQGSTNTEAFF
j_gene: TRBJ2-7; v_gene: TRBV15; d_gene: TRBD2; abundance: once; CDR3nt: TGTGCCACCAGCAGAGGGCCCAGCGGGGGCTACGAGCAGTACTTC; CDR3aa: CATSRGPSGGYEQYF
j_gene: TRBJ2-1; v_gene: TRBV20-1; d_gene: TRBD2; abundance: .; CDR3nt: TGCAGTGCCCCCGGGACTAGGGGAGATGAGCAGTTCTTC; CDR3aa: CSAPGTRGDEQFF
j_gene: TRBJ1-5; v_gene: TRBV5-1; d_gene: TRBD1; abundance: many; CDR3nt: TGTGCCAGCAGCCCGACAGGGAATCAGCCCCAGCATTTT; CDR3aa: CASSPTGNQPQHF
j_gene: TRBJ2-1; v_gene: TRBV7-6; d_gene: TRBD2; abundance: .; CDR3nt: TGTGCCAGCAGCTTAGCCCCCTGGACTAGCGGGAGAAGCAATGAGCAGTTCTTC; CDR3aa: CASSLAPWTSGRSNEQFF
j_gene: TRBJ2-7; v_gene: TRBV27; d_gene: .; abundance: few; CDR3nt: TGTGCCAGCGCGGGTCGATTCGGGATAGGCCTCTACGAGCAGTACTTC; CDR3aa: CASAGRFGIGLYEQYF
j_gene: TRBJ2-7; v_gene: TRBV5-1; d_gene: .; abundance: few; CDR3nt: TGCGCCAGCAGCTTGGCCAATGCCCCTTCCAACGAGCAGTACTTC; CDR3aa: CASSLANAPSNEQYF
j_gene: TRBJ2-1; v_gene: TRBV29-1; d_gene: TRBD2; abundance: few; CDR3nt: TGCAGCGCCACTAGACTAGCGGGCACCTACAATGAGCAGTTCTTC; CDR3aa: CSATRLAGTYNEQFF
j_gene: TRBJ2-1; v_gene: TRBV9; d_gene: TRBD1; abundance: few; CDR3nt: TGTGCCAGCAGCGACCGGACAGGGTACAATGAGCAGTTCTTC; CDR3aa: CASSDRTGYNEQFF
j_gene: TRBJ2-7; v_gene: TRBV20-1; d_gene: .; abundance: .; CDR3nt: TGCAGTGCTAGCGGGAGTTTTACGAGCTCCTACGAGCAGTACTTC; CDR3aa: CSASGSFTSSYEQYF
j_gene: TRBJ2-3; v_gene: TRBV5-1; d_gene: .; abundance: few; CDR3nt: TGCGCCAGCAGCTGGGTGGGCGGGGGCACAGATACGCAGTATTTT; CDR3aa: CASSWVGGGTDTQYF
j_gene: TRBJ2-2; v_gene: TRBV3-1; d_gene: .; abundance: many; CDR3nt: TGTGCCACCACGATGGGTACCGGGGAGCTGTTTTTT; CDR3aa: CATTMGTGELFF
j_gene: TRBJ1-3; v_gene: TRBV15; d_gene: TRBD1; abundance: .; CDR3nt: TGTGCCACCAGCAGAGACAGGGGGCTTCAGGGAAACACCATATATTTT; CDR3aa: CATSRDRGLQGNTIYF
j_gene: TRBJ2-5; v_gene: TRBV20-1; d_gene: TRBD2; abundance: many; CDR3nt: TGCAGTGCTAGAGCCTGGACTAGCGGTTTCTTTCTCGGCCCAGAGACCCAGTACTTC; CDR3aa: CSARAWTSGFFLGPETQYF
j_gene: TRBJ1-1; v_gene: TRBV7-8; d_gene: TRBD1; abundance: many; CDR3nt: TGTGCCAGCAGCTTAGCCCCCGATACAGGGGCCTGGACTGAAGCTTTCTTT; CDR3aa: CASSLAPDTGAWTEAFF
j_gene: TRBJ1-1; v_gene: TRBV29-1; d_gene: .; abundance: .; CDR3nt: TGCAGCACGGACATTATGAACACTGAAGCTTTCTTT; CDR3aa: CSTDIMNTEAFF
j_gene: TRBJ2-5; v_gene: TRBV15; d_gene: .; abundance: .; CDR3nt: TGTGCCACCAGCAGAGCCGGGGTCCGCGGGACCCAGTACTTC; CDR3aa: CATSRAGVRGTQYF
j_gene: TRBJ1-4; v_gene: TRBV20-1; d_gene: .; abundance: .; CDR3nt: TGCAGTGCTAGAGAAAGGGGTTTAGTGTTTTTT; CDR3aa: CSARERGLVFF